This T cell receptor (beta chain) originates from a study of T cells expressing NK-cell markers. The CDR3 extends over 16 amino acids. TCRdb re-called the 5' RACE reads, yielding one record per CDR3 amino acid sequence without DNA. The repertoire table contains some 500,000 distinct CDR3 sequences. The study, taken as a whole, reports: Dominant NKG2C+ clonotypes accounted for about 1.0-8% of CD8+ T cells in about 6 donors. These clonotypes, the leaders elsewhere, also led the CD3+CD56-NKG2C+ fraction in a handful of donors.

Note on this clonotype: The antigen is undetermined.

The sample taken for sequencing was blood T cells: a sorted CD56 or NKG2C T cell subset, CD4+ or CD8+ T cells, or bulk PBMC T cells (not recorded which). V is TRBV12-3 or TRBV12-4 and J is TRBJ2-3. This receptor was identified in a woman aged 50 to 60 in good health. The CDR3: CASSLTWALGTDTQYF.